This TCR beta chain originates from a study of cytomegalovirus exposure and HLA in healthy donors. The wider study: The same platform as the approximately 670 first-cohort repertoires was used for the roughly 130 validation repertoires, a later analysis reported.

The V segment lost 10 bases and the J segment 3 bases; nucleotides outside the gene matches: 14. The CDR3 extends over 15 amino acids. The germline CDR1 and CDR2 sequences are WNHNN and SYGVQD (reference sequence). Findings and limits, study-wide: Listed as cytomegalovirus-associated were 150 to 200 TCR beta chains.

As regards this clone: Its antigen is not identified.

The assay was immunoSEQ multiplex PCR, and TCRdb's table has in-frame clones only and misses some. The data contain about 160,000 clones, approximately 84% of them singletons. Separate from the roughly 700-subject first cohort was the roughly 130-subject validation cohort, to which the donors belonged. Input material: PBMCs. This receptor was taken from a young man in good health and CMV-seropositive. The J gene is TRBJ2-7, the V gene TRBV10-1, with 8 nucleotides matching TRBD1. The CDR3 region is CANLSGSGGYYEQYF. Written as DNA, the CDR3 is TGCGCCAACCTCTCGGGATCAGGGGGCTACTACGAGCAGTACTTC.